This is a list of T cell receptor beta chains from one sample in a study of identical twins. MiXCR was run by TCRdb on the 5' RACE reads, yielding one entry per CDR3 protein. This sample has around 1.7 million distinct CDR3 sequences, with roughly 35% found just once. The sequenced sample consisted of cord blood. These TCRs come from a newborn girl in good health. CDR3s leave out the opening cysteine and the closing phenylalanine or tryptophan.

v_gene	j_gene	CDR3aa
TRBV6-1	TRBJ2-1	ASHGSSSYNEQF
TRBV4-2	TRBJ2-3	ASSQVGRGADTQY
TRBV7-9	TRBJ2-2	ASRGAGETGELF
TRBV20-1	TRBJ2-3	SARGTSRRTDTQY
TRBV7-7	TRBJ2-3	ASSLGGTGGRTDTQY
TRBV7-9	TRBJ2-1	ASSPWTSGRGVDEQF
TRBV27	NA	ASTTIAQGHHIQY
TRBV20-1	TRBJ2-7	SAEGAPYEQY
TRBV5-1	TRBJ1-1	ASSFGPGNTEAF
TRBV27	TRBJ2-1	ASSFGVNEQF
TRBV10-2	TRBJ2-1	ASRISGGAYNEQS
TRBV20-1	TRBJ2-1	SATVGGRAYNEQF
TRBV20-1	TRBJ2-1	SARDIRGPYNEQF
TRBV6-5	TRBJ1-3	ASSYLFEWGVGNTIY
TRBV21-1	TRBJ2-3	ASSKGGDNTSTGTQY
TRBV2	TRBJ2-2	ASSVGPTGELF
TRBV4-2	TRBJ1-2	ASSQDHGVYYGYT
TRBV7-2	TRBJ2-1	ASSLGGDSYNEQF
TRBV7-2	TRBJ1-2	ASSLSFGYT
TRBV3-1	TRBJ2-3	ASSQVLGQHTDTQY
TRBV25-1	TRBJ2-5	ASSEYGYEGTQY
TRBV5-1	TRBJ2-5	ASSLGRIFQETQY
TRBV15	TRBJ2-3	ATSRRSGSGTDTQY
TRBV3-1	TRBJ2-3	ASKSGADTQY
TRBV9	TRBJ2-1	ASSALAVMDEQF
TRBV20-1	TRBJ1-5	SARAGTSIGEHQPQH
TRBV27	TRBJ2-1	ASSLYSREGYNEQL
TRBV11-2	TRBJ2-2	VSSLSAPSGTGELF
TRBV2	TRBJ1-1	ASSELNTEAF
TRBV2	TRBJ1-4	ASYRGIEKLF
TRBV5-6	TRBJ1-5	ASSLAGTAYQPQH
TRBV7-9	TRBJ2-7	VSIPLGTGNHEQY
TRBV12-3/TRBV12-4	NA	ASSPLAGGHLDHEQY
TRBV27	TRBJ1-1	ASSTIGPLNTEAF
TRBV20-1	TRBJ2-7	SARLPGLADYEQY
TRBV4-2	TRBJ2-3	ASSHSGLAGGPGDTQY
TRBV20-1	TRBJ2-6	SASAMGSGANVLT
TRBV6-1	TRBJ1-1	ASSKGPTVNTEAF
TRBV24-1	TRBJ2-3	ATSDEQGTSTDTQY
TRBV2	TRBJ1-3	ASVRELGLHGNTIY